This T cell receptor beta chain was found in a study of metastatic and nonmetastatic thyroid tumors. Not a single patient had been given any form of treatment at any point before undergoing thyroid surgery. The CDR3 consists of 13 residues. V gave up 3 bases and J gave up 6 bases, with 9 bases separating them. In germline, CDR1 is SNHLY, CDR2 FYNNEI. Using MiXCR, TCRdb reanalyzed the PCR reads. The sample has roughly 15,000 clones; approximately 29% are singletons. This clone was seen many times. The receptor was isolated from a female donor with papillary thyroid cancer or a benign thyroid nodule (not recorded which). Some clones in this sample may be carry-over from other donors' samples. Sequenced material: tumor tissue. The rearrangement links TRBV2 to TRBJ1-5; no clear D. DNA for the CDR3: TGTGCCAGCAGTGAGGAACAGACTCAGCCCCAGCATTTT. Translation gives CASSEEQTQPQHF.